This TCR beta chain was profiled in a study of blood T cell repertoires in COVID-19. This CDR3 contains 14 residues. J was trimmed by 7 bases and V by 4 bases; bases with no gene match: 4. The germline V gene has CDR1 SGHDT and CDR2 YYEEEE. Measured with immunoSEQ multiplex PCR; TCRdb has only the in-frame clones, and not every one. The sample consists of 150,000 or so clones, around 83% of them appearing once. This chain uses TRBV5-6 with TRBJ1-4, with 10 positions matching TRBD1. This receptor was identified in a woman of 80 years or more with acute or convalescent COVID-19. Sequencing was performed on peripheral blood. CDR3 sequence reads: CASSGRDRGEKLFF. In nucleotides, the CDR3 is TGTGCCAGCAGCGGTCGGGACAGGGGTGAAAAACTGTTTTTT.